The rows below give T cell receptor beta chains drawn from one sample of a study of beta chain features in type 1 diabetes. Here immunoSEQ multiplex PCR was the method, and the copy in TCRdb shows in-frame clones only, minus some. The sample lists about 900,000 clones, about 17% seen once, with 0.023% in the top ten. The sample consisted of naive CD4+ T cells from blood. These receptors were obtained from a young woman in good health. The CDR3 runs from the conserved cysteine through the conserved F or W. The D gene is left open where the match is weak. Size values are once, few and many counts, or a class for expanded clones, and some rows have none.

v_gene,d_gene,j_gene,abundance,CDR3aa,CDR3nt
TRBV11-3,TRBD1,TRBJ2-7,-,CASSLGTGYEQYF,TGTGCCAGCAGCTTGGGGACAGGATACGAGCAGTACTTC
TRBV27,TRBD1,TRBJ2-5,-,CASRAPTGGQETQYF,TGTGCCAGCAGGGCGCCGACAGGGGGCCAAGAGACCCAGTACTTC
TRBV6-1,TRBD1,TRBJ1-4,-,CASSERTGIGEKLFF,TGTGCCAGCAGTGAAAGGACAGGGATTGGTGAAAAACTGTTTTTT
TRBV5-6,-,TRBJ1-1,few,CASSLFILGRAFF,TGTGCCAGCAGCTTGTTTATCTTAGGCAGGGCTTTCTTT
TRBV4-3,TRBD1,TRBJ2-7,-,CASSQERQGERYEQYF,TGCGCCAGCAGCCAAGAAAGGCAGGGGGAAAGGTACGAGCAGTACTTC
TRBV6-6,-,TRBJ2-3,few,CASSYSQLNTDTQYF,TGTGCCAGCAGTTACTCGCAACTAAACACAGATACGCAGTATTTT
TRBV6-6,TRBD2,TRBJ2-1,few,CASSTGTSGYNEQFF,TGTGCCAGCAGTACCGGGACTAGCGGCTACAATGAGCAGTTCTTC
TRBV7-2,-,TRBJ2-1,-,CASSLAYERAEQFF,TGTGCCAGCAGCTTAGCGTACGAACGCGCTGAGCAGTTCTTC
TRBV19,TRBD1,TRBJ2-3,few,CASQARGDTQYF,TGTGCCAGCCAAGCCAGGGGGGATACGCAGTATTTT
TRBV7-9,TRBD2,TRBJ2-3,-,CASSRTSGQLDTQYF,TGTGCCAGCAGCCGGACTAGCGGCCAACTAGATACGCAGTATTTT
TRBV7-3,TRBD2,TRBJ2-7,-,CASTSGLAASEQYF,TGTGCCAGCACCTCCGGACTAGCGGCCTCCGAGCAGTACTTC
TRBV19,TRBD1,TRBJ1-5,few,CASRRQGGNQPQHF,TGTGCCAGTAGACGACAGGGTGGGAATCAGCCCCAGCATTTT
TRBV7-9,-,TRBJ1-1,few,CASTPRGERGTEAFF,TGTGCCAGCACCCCGCGGGGTGAGAGGGGGACTGAAGCTTTCTTT
TRBV2,-,TRBJ1-2,few,CASSPDNRYGYTF,TGTGCCAGCAGCCCGGATAACCGCTATGGCTACACCTTC
TRBV6-6,-,TRBJ1-1,-,CASSYSSRVAEAFF,TGTGCCAGCAGTTACTCGAGCAGGGTTGCTGAAGCTTTCTTT
TRBV28,TRBD2,TRBJ2-7,few,CASSLTTSGRGEQYF,TGTGCCAGCAGTTTAACGACTAGCGGGAGAGGAGAGCAGTACTTC
TRBV10-3,TRBD2,TRBJ2-1,-,CAIGTTSGTVYNEQFF,TGTGCCATCGGAACGACTAGCGGGACGGTGTACAATGAGCAGTTCTTC
TRBV5-6,TRBD1,TRBJ2-1,few,CASSVPPGGLGEQFF,TGTGCCAGCAGCGTTCCTCCAGGGGGCTTGGGTGAGCAGTTCTTC
TRBV10-3,TRBD1,TRBJ1-2,-,CAISKNRGTFDGYTF,TGTGCCATCAGCAAAAACAGGGGGACTTTCGATGGCTACACCTTC
TRBV14,-,TRBJ2-5,-,CASSPRWAVSAETQYF,TGTGCCAGCAGCCCGAGGTGGGCGGTATCGGCGGAGACCCAGTACTTC
TRBV7-7,TRBD2,TRBJ2-5,few,CASGQTSGGSETQYF,TGTGCTAGCGGACAGACTAGCGGGGGGTCAGAGACCCAGTACTTC
TRBV11-1,-,TRBJ2-2,-,CASSLEGVHTGELFF,TGTGCCAGCAGCTTGGAGGGAGTACACACCGGGGAGCTGTTTTTT
TRBV18,-,TRBJ2-5,few,CASSPPAGSTQYF,TGTGCCAGCTCACCACCGGCAGGGTCTACCCAGTACTTC
TRBV25-1,-,TRBJ2-7,few,CASREGRQGLPYEQYF,TGTGCCAGCAGGGAGGGGAGACAGGGCCTTCCCTACGAGCAGTACTTC
TRBV10-3,-,TRBJ2-7,-,CAISESLTRTYEQYF,TGTGCCATCAGTGAGTCCCTGACAAGGACCTACGAGCAGTACTTC
TRBV9,-,TRBJ2-3,few,CASSTSPGQLITDTQYF,TGTGCCAGCAGCACCTCCCCTGGACAGCTTATTACAGATACGCAGTATTTT
TRBV27,-,TRBJ2-5,-,CASSLWDAEGTQYF,TGTGCCAGCAGTTTATGGGACGCCGAAGGGACCCAGTACTTC
TRBV5-1,-,TRBJ2-5,-,CASSLVSQETQYF,TGCGCCAGCAGCTTGGTTAGTCAAGAGACCCAGTACTTC
TRBV28,TRBD2,TRBJ2-1,once,CASSLFPTGSGGFSYNEQFF,TGTGCCAGCAGTTTATTCCCCACGGGTAGCGGGGGATTCTCCTACAATGAGCAGTTCTTC
TRBV18,-,TRBJ2-7,few,CASSQGVRGTSYEQYF,TGTGCCAGCTCCCAAGGGGTACGGGGGACATCCTACGAGCAGTACTTC
TRBV15,-,TRBJ1-5,few,CATSREGYQPQHF,TGTGCCACCAGCAGAGAGGGGTATCAGCCCCAGCATTTT
TRBV18,TRBD2,TRBJ2-1,-,CASSAGTSGNNEQFF,TGTGCCAGCTCAGCCGGGACTAGCGGCAACAATGAGCAGTTCTTC